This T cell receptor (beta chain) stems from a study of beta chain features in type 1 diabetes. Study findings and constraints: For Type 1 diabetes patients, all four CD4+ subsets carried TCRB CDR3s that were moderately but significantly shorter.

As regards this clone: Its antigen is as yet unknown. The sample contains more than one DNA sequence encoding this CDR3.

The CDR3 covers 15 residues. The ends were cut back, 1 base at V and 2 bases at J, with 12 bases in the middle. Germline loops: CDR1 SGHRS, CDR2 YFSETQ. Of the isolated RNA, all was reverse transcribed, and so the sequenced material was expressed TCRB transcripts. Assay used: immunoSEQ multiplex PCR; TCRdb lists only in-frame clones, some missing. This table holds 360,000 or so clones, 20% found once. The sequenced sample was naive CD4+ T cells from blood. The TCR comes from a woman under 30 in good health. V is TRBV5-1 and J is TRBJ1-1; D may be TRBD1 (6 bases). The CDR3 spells CASSLRGTANTEAFF. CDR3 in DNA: TGCGCCAGCAGCTTGAGGGGGACGGCTAACACTGAAGCTTTCTTT.